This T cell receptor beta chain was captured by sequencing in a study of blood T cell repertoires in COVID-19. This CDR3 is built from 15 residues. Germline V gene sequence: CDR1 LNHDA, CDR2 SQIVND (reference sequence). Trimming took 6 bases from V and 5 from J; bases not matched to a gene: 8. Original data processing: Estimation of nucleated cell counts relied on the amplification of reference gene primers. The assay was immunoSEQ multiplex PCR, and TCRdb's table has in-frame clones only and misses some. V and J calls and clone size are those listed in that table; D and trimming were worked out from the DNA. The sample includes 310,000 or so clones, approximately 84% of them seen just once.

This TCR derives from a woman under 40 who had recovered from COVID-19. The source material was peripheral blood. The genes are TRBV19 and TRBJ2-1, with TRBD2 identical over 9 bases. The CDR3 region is CASSWAGGLNNEQFF. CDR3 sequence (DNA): TGTGCCAGTAGCTGGGCGGGGGGGTTAAACAATGAGCAGTTCTTC. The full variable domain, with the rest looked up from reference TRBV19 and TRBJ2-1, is DGGITQSPKYLFRKEGQNVTLSCEQNLNHDAMYWYRQDPGQGLRLIYYSQIVNDFQKGDIAEGYSVSREKKESFPLTVTSAQKNPTAFYLCASSWAGGLNNEQFFGPGTRLTVL.